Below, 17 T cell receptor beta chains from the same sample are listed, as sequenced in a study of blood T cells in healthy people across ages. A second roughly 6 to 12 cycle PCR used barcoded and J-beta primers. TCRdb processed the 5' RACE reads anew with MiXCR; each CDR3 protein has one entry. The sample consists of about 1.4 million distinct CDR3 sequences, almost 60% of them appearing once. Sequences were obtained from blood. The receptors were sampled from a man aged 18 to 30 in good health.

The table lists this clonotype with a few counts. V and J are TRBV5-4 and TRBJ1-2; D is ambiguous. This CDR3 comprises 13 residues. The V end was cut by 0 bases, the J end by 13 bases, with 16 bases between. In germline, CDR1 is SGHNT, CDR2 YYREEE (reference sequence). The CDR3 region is CASSLALQPRRTF. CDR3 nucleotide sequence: TGTGCCAGCAGCTTGGCCTTACAGCCCCGACGCACCTTC.

The CDR3 protein is CASSQGTAEAFF. The CDR3 DNA follows: TGTGCCAGCAGCCAGGGGACAGCAGAAGCTTTCTTT. J is TRBJ1-1 and V is TRBV11-2; 7 positions agree with TRBD1. V was pared by 5 bases and J by 8 bases, with 5 bases of the junction left unmatched. CDR3 size: 12 residues. Germline loops: CDR1 SGHAT, CDR2 FQNNGV.

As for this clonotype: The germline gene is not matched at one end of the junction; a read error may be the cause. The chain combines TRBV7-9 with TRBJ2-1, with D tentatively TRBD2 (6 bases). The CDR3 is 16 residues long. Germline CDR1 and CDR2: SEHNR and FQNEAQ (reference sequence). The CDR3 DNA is TGCGCCAGCAGCCCCCAATCTAGCGCCCATAGGAATGAGCAGTTCTTC. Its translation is CASSPQSSAHRNEQFF. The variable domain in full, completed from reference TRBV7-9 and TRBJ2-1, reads DTGVSQNPRHKITKRGQNVTFRCDPISEHNRLYWYRQTLGQGPEFLTYFQNEAQLEKSRLLSDRFSAERPKGSFSTLEIQRTEQGDSAMYLCASSPQSSAHRNEQFFGPGTRLTVL.

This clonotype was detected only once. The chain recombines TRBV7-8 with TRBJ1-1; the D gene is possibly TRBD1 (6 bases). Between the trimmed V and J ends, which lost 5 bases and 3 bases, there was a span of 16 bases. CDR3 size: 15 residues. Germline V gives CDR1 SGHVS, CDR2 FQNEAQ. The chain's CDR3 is CASSPASEGDTEAFF. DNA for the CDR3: TGTGCCAGCAGCCCAGCCTCGGAGGGGGACACTGAAGCTTTCTTT.

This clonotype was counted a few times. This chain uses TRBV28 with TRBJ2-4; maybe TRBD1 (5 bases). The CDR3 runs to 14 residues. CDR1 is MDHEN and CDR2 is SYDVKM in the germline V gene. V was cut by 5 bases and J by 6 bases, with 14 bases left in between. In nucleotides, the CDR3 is TGTGCCAGCAGTCGTCAGGGTGTGGGAAACATTCAGTACTTC. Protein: CASSRQGVGNIQYF.

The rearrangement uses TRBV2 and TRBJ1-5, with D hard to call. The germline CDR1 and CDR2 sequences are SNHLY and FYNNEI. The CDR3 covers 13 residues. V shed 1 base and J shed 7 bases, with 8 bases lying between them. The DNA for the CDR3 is TGTGCCAGCAGTGAAGTTGTCGTCCAGCCCCAGCATTTT. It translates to CASSEVVVQPQHF.

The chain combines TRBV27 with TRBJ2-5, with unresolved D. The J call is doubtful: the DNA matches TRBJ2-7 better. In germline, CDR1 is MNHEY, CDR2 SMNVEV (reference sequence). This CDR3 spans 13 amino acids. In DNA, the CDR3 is TGTGCCAGCAGTTTATCGGCAGTATACGAGCAGTACTTC. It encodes CASSLSAVYEQYF.

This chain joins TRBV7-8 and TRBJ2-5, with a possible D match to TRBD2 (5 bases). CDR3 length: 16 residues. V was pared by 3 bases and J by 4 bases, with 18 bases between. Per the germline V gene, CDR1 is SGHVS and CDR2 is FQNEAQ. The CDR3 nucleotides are TGTGCCAGCAGCTTCTTTTACCGGGGAGACGGAGAGACCCAGTACTTC. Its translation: CASSFFYRGDGETQYF.

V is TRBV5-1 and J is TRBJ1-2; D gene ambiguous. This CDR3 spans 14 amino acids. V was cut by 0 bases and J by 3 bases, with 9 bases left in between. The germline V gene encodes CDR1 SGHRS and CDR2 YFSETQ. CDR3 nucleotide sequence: TGCGCCAGCAGCTTGGCCTCGGCTGACTATGGCTACACCTTC. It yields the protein CASSLASADYGYTF. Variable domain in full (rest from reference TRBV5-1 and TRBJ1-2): KAGVTQTPRYLIKTRGQQVTLSCSPISGHRSVSWYQQTPGQGLQFLFEYFSETQRNKGNFPGRFSGRQFSNSRSEMNVSTLELGDSALYLCASSLASADYGYTFGSGTRLTVV.

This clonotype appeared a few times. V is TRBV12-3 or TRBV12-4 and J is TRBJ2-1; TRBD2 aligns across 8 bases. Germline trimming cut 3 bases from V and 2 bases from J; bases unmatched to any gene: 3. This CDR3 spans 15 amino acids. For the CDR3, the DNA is TGTGCCAGCAGTTTTCGGGAGGGCCCCTACAATGAGCAGTTCTTC. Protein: CASSFREGPYNEQFF.

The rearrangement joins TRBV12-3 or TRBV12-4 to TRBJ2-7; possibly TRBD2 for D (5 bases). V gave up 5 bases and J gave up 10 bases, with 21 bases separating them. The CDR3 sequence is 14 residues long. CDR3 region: CASSLTDYSRPQYF. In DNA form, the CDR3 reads TGTGCCAGCAGTCTAACCGACTATAGCCGTCCCCAGTACTTC.

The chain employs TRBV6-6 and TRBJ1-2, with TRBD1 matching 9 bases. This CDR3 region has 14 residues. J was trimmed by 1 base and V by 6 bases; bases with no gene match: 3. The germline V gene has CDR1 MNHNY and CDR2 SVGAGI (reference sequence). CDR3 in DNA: TGTGCCAGCAGGGACAGGGGTATTAACTATGGCTACACCTTC. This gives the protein CASRDRGINYGYTF.

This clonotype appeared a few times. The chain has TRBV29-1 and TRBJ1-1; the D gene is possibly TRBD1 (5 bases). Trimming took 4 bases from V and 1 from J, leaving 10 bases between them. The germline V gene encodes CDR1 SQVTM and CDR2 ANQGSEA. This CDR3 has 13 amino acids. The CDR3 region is CSVARQTNTEAFF. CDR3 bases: TGCAGCGTTGCACGACAGACGAACACTGAAGCTTTCTTT.

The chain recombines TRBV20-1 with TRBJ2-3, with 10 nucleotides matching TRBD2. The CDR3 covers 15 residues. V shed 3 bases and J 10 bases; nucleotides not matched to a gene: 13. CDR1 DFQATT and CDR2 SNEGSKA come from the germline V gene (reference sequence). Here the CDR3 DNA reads TGCAGTGCTAGTTCTAGCGGGAGAAATGATTGGGCGCAGTATTTT. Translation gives CSASSSGRNDWAQYF.

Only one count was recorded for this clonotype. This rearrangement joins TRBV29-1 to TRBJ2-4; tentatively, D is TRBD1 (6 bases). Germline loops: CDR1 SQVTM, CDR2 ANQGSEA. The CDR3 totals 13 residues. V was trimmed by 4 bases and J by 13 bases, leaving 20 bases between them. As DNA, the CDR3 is TGCAGCGTTGGGGACACCGAAGCATACGGGCAGTACTTC. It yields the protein CSVGDTEAYGQYF. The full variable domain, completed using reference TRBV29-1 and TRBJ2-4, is SAVISQKPSRDICQRGTSLTIQCQVDSQVTMMFWYRQQPGQSLTLIATANQGSEATYESGFVIDKFPISRPNLTFSTLTVSNMSPEDSSIYLCSVGDTEAYGQYFGAGTRLSVL.

CDR3 nucleotides: TGTGCCAGCAGTGTACTAGCGGGATCTAATGAGCAGTTCTTC. Protein product: CASSVLAGSNEQFF. The chain joins TRBV2 to TRBJ2-1; TRBD2 matches 10 bases. Trimming at V came to 4 bases and at J to 7 bases, leaving 4 bases not matched to a gene. This CDR3 is built from 14 residues. The germline gives CDR1 SNHLY, CDR2 FYNNEI.

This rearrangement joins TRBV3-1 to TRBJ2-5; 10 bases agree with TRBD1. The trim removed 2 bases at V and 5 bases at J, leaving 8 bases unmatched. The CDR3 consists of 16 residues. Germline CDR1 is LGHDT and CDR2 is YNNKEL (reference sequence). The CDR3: CASSQPRQGARETQYF. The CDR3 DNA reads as TGTGCCAGCAGCCAACCTCGACAGGGGGCGCGTGAGACCCAGTACTTC.